Described below is a single T cell receptor beta chain sequence and its context. Its antigen remains unidentified. The identical CDR3 is also encoded by other nucleotide sequences in the sample. This sample was taken from a study of PD-1 blockade in classical Hodgkin lymphoma. Study-level background: Each patient was given nivolumab 3 mg/kg through a vein every 2 weeks.

The table came from immunoSEQ multiplex PCR; TCRdb's copy has only in-frame clones and leaves some out. The sample has tens of thousands of clones, roughly 89% seen once. Time point given: cycle 4 day 1 (C4D1), after less than 7 weeks of nivolumab. After autologous stem cell transplantation all patients relapsed, and prior brentuximab vedotin exposure differed between cohorts. Under best response, outcomes were complete response, partial response or progressive disease. Study-level points and caveats: Initiation of nivolumab under 1 year after ASCT led to exclusion of patients.

The germline V gene encodes CDR1 MNHNS and CDR2 SASEGT. The CDR3 sequence is 15 residues long. The J segment lost 4 bases and the V segment lost 1 base, leaving 3 bases of the junction unmatched. The rearrangement uses TRBV6-1 and TRBJ2-1; 8 nucleotides line up with TRBD2. This receptor was obtained from a human donor with classical Hodgkin lymphoma. The sample consisted of peripheral blood mononuclear cells (PBMCs), taken before the fourth cycle of nivolumab. The CDR3 DNA is TGTGCCAGCAGTGAAGAAGCGGGGGCGTACAATGAGCAGTTCTTC. The encoded protein is CASSEEAGAYNEQFF.